Listed below are T cell receptor beta chains from one sample, sequenced in a study of blood T cells in healthy people across ages. In TCRdb, the 5' RACE reads were re-called with MiXCR into one record per CDR3 protein. The sample contains roughly 1.6 million distinct CDR3 sequences, 34% of which appear only once. The sample comprised blood. The receptor set was obtained from a woman aged 25-40 years in good health. The CDR3 runs from the conserved cysteine through the conserved F or W. A D gene is named only where the DNA matches it firmly. Clone sizes are given selectively: once, few, many, or a class where the clone is expanded.

d_gene	abundance	v_gene	j_gene	CDR3nt	CDR3aa
NA	NA	TRBV27	TRBJ2-1	TGTGCCAGCAGTCCCGGTACCCCGAGCTCCTACAATGAGCAGTTCTTC	CASSPGTPSSYNEQFF
TRBD2	few	TRBV5-6	TRBJ2-4	TGTGCCAGCAGCCGGAGCCGGGGGGACATTCAGTACTTC	CASSRSRGDIQYF
NA	NA	TRBV7-2	TRBJ1-4	TGTGCCAGCAGCTTAGTGAGGACAAATAATGAAAAACTGTTTTTT	CASSLVRTNNEKLFF
TRBD1	NA	TRBV6-6	TRBJ1-1	TGTGCCAGCAGCCCACATGACGACAGGGGGAACACTGAAGCTTTCTTT	CASSPHDDRGNTEAFF
NA	NA	TRBV5-1	TRBJ2-1	TGCGTCAGCAGCATCGGACTGATGACGGATGAGCAGTTCTTC	CVSSIGLMTDEQFF
NA	few	TRBV9	TRBJ1-1	TGTGCCAGCAGCGTAGTTCTGAACACTGAAGCTTTCTTT	CASSVVLNTEAFF
NA	once	TRBV5-1	TRBJ2-3	TGCGCCAGCAGCTTGGAGTGGGAGAGGTCAGATACGCAGTATTTT	CASSLEWERSDTQYF
NA	NA	TRBV12-3/TRBV12-4	TRBJ2-7	TGTGCCAGCAGCCTCCATGGACTTACCGAATACGAGCAGTACTTC	CASSLHGLTEYEQYF
NA	NA	TRBV5-8	TRBJ2-2	TGTGCCAGCAGCACGGACTGGTTCACCGGGGAGCTGTTTTTT	CASSTDWFTGELFF
TRBD2	NA	TRBV20-1	TRBJ2-7	TGCAGTGCTAGAGATCCCGGCGGGGGTTCCTACGAGCAGTACTTC	CSARDPGGGSYEQYF
NA	few	TRBV18	TRBJ1-1	TGTGCCAGCCGTTCAACAGGCGGGATGAACACTGAAGCTTTCTTT	CASRSTGGMNTEAFF
NA	NA	TRBV6-1	TRBJ2-7	TGTGCCAGCAGTGATGACACCGTAGCGGTCTCGAAGGGGCCCGAGCAGTACTTC	CASSDDTVAVSKGPEQYF
NA	few	TRBV7-8	TRBJ2-3	TGTGCCAGCAGCTTAGGTGTTGCGACTAGCACAGATACGCAGTATTTT	CASSLGVATSTDTQYF
NA	few	TRBV5-1	TRBJ2-5	TGCGCCAGCAGCTTACCCGGGACTCAAGAGACCCAGTACTTC	CASSLPGTQETQYF
TRBD1	NA	TRBV7-9	TRBJ2-1	TGTGCCAGCAGCCTAAGACAGGGGAGGTACAATGAGCAGTTCTTC	CASSLRQGRYNEQFF
TRBD1	few	TRBV10-3	TRBJ1-2	TGTGCCATCAGTGATGGACAGGGGGCAACGGGCTACACCTTC	CAISDGQGATGYTF
NA	many	TRBV7-9	TRBJ2-3	TGTGCCAGCAGCTTAGTTACGCAGTATTTT	CASSLVTQYF
NA	NA	TRBV20-1	TRBJ2-4	TGCAGTGCTAAGGGGGCCAAAAACATTCAGTACTTC	CSAKGAKNIQYF
NA	once	TRBV27	TRBJ1-2	TGTGCCAGCAGAGATCGTCCGGGATTTGGCTACACCTTC	CASRDRPGFGYTF
NA	few	TRBV11-2	TRBJ2-3	TGTGCCAGCAGCCCAAGGAGGGACCCCACAGATACGCAGTATTTT	CASSPRRDPTDTQYF
TRBD1	NA	TRBV29-1	TRBJ1-2	TGCGGCGTTGACTCCGACAGGGAGGAGGGGTATAACTATGGCTACACCTTC	CGVDSDREEGYNYGYTF
TRBD1	NA	TRBV18	TRBJ2-5	TGTGCCAGCTCACCGACAGGGGCGACCCAAGAGACCCAGTACTTC	CASSPTGATQETQYF
TRBD2	NA	TRBV7-3	TRBJ2-1	TGTGCCAGCAGCTTACTAGGCGCGGGGGATGAGCAGTTCTTC	CASSLLGAGDEQFF
TRBD2	once	TRBV6-1	TRBJ2-5	TGTGCCAGCAGTGAGATGCTAGCGGGGTCCGGCGAGACCCAGTACTTC	CASSEMLAGSGETQYF
TRBD2	NA	TRBV6-2/TRBV6-3	TRBJ2-1	TGTGCCAGCAGGGTGCTTAGCGGGGGATCCTACAATGAGCAGTTCTTC	CASRVLSGGSYNEQFF
NA	NA	TRBV19	TRBJ2-1	TGTGCCAGTAGTATTTATACTAGAAGGGTCTACAATGAGCAGTTCTTC	CASSIYTRRVYNEQFF
NA	NA	TRBV21-1	TRBJ2-1	TGTGCCAGCAGCAAAGCATCCGGCGGGACGAGCTCCTACAATGAGCAGTTCTTC	CASSKASGGTSSYNEQFF
NA	few	TRBV6-2/TRBV6-3	TRBJ2-3	TGTGCCAACAGTTACTCTTGGCGGAGGGAAGATACGCAGTATTTT	CANSYSWRREDTQYF
NA	few	TRBV6-5	TRBJ2-7	TGTGCCAGCAGTTACTCGTTTTCGGGTGGCCAGTACTTC	CASSYSFSGGQYF
TRBD1	NA	TRBV6-2/TRBV6-3	TRBJ2-1	TGTGCCAGCAGTTACTCCAGGACAGGTCCGCATGAGCAGTTCTTC	CASSYSRTGPHEQFF
NA	few	TRBV9	TRBJ1-2	TGTGCCAGCAGCTCCCCCGCGGCCAGCTATGGCTACACCTTC	CASSSPAASYGYTF
TRBD2	few	TRBV2	TRBJ2-3	TGTGCCAGCAGTGTAACTAGCGGGAGGAGCACAGATACGCAGTATTTT	CASSVTSGRSTDTQYF
NA	NA	TRBV7-9	TRBJ2-1	TGTGCCAGCCGATCCCACCGGGGATTCTCCTACAATGAGCAGTTCTTC	CASRSHRGFSYNEQFF
NA	NA	TRBV5-1	TRBJ2-2	TGCGCCAGCAGCCCAATGATGGGATCCGGGGAGCTGTTTTTT	CASSPMMGSGELFF
NA	NA	TRBV12-5	TRBJ1-5	TGTGCTAGTGCCCTCGAGGACAATCAGCCCCAGCATTTT	CASALEDNQPQHF
NA	many	TRBV12-3/TRBV12-4	TRBJ2-5	TGTGCCAGCAGTGAAACGGCGACCCAGTACTTC	CASSETATQYF
NA	NA	TRBV21-1	TRBJ1-1	TGTGCCAGGCCGGGTGTCAACACTGAAGCTTTCTTT	CARPGVNTEAFF
NA	NA	TRBV5-1	TRBJ2-3	TGCGCCAGCAGGTCCAACGCAGATACGCAGTATTTT	CASRSNADTQYF
NA	NA	TRBV28	TRBJ2-1	TGTGCCAGCAGTTTTGTTGGGGCCTCCTACGAGCAGTTCTTC	CASSFVGASYEQFF
NA	NA	TRBV6-5	TRBJ2-1	TGTGCCAGCTGCCGGACGGAACTTTCCTACAATGAGCAGTTCTTC	CASCRTELSYNEQFF
NA	once	TRBV6-2/TRBV6-3	TRBJ2-3	TGTGCCAGCAGCCACGGGACTCTCTACACAGATACGCAGTATTTT	CASSHGTLYTDTQYF
NA	NA	TRBV20-1	TRBJ2-3	TGCAGTGCTAGAGATCGACCTTGGGATACGCAGTATTTT	CSARDRPWDTQYF
NA	NA	TRBV10-3	TRBJ2-7	TGTGCCATCAGTGGGGACGGCTCCTACGAGCAGTACTTC	CAISGDGSYEQYF
NA	NA	TRBV5-5	TRBJ1-5	TGTGCCAGCTCTCAGGACCTAATTAGCCAGCCCCAGCATTTT	CASSQDLISQPQHF
NA	NA	TRBV7-9	TRBJ1-2	TGTGCCAGCAGCCGCAGTCTTGGGGGCGGAGGGTATGGCTACACCTTC	CASSRSLGGGGYGYTF
NA	few	TRBV24-1	TRBJ2-5	TGTGCCACCAGTGATGATACCGGGGCCGGGGAGACCCAGTACTTC	CATSDDTGAGETQYF
NA	NA	TRBV2	TRBJ2-5	TGTGCCAGCAGTGATGTCGGGCTAGGAACTGCAGAGACCCAGTACTTC	CASSDVGLGTAETQYF
TRBD2	many	TRBV28	TRBJ2-5	TGTGCCAGCAGTTTTGGGACTAGCGATCTCGAGACCCAGTACTTC	CASSFGTSDLETQYF
NA	NA	TRBV5-1	TRBJ2-3	TGCGCCAGCAGCTTTGTCGGCCTAAGCACAGATACGCAGTATTTT	CASSFVGLSTDTQYF
NA	few	TRBV5-1	TRBJ2-1	TGCGCCAGCAGCTTCGCAAGTTCCTACAATGAGCAGTTCTTC	CASSFASSYNEQFF
NA	few	TRBV3-1	TRBJ1-2	TGTGCCAGCAGCCAGGACCGGCCTGGTAGATCTGGCTACACCTTC	CASSQDRPGRSGYTF
TRBD2	few	TRBV11-2	TRBJ2-5	TGTGCCAGCAGCTTAGGGGCGGTTCTAGCGGGGCGGATCCAAGAGACCCAGTACTTC	CASSLGAVLAGRIQETQYF
NA	few	TRBV20-1	TRBJ1-5	TGCAGTGCTAGAGATCCCGTAGACAGTAGCAATCAGCCCCAGCATTTT	CSARDPVDSSNQPQHF
TRBD2	NA	TRBV6-1	TRBJ2-7	TGTGCCAGTAAGAGTCCGGGACTAGCGGACTTCTACGAGCAGTACTTC	CASKSPGLADFYEQYF
NA	NA	TRBV27	TRBJ1-6	TGTGCCAGCAGTTTATCGAATGGGTGGCAGGGTGGCTCACCCCTCCACTTT	CASSLSNGWQGGSPLHF